This TCR beta chain stems from a study of blood T cell repertoires in COVID-19. Study overall: The recovered donors of Cohort 3 showed two negative PCRs, clearance, or symptom resolution. PBMCs, B-cell-depleted T cells, or T cells were the source of the cDNA or gDNA that made up the material.

The study recruited people aged about 18 to 95 years across some 23 US areas. Libraries were prepared by immunoSEQ multiplex PCR; TCRdb keeps only in-frame clonotypes and omits some of them. The table records hundreds of thousands of clones, about 90% of them present only once. V was pared by 2 bases and J by 4 bases, with 7 bases of the junction left unmatched. Germline CDR1 and CDR2: SQVTM and ANQGSEA. This CDR3 has 15 amino acids. V usage is TRBV29-1 and J usage is TRBJ2-3, with TRBD2 matching over 9 bases. This TCR was sampled from a man aged 40-50 years in a cohort exposed to, infected with or recovered from COVID-19 (not recorded which). Sequencing was done on a sample of PBMCs or T cells enriched from blood (not recorded which). CDR3 sequence (DNA): TGCAGCGTTGAAAGGGCTAGCGGGATCCCAGATACGCAGTATTTT. Its translation is CSVERASGIPDTQYF.